A selection of T cell receptor beta chains follows, all from one sample in a study of regulatory T cells. Generated by immunoSEQ multiplex PCR, the TCRdb table keeps only in-frame clones and is missing some. The table lists about 30,000 clones, around 93% of them singletons. Source material: conventional CD4+ T cells sorted from blood. These receptors were obtained from a person aged 18 to 30 with CD3G deficiency. CDR3s include the opening cysteine and the closing phenylalanine or tryptophan. Fields, in order: clone size, J gene, D gene, V gene, CDR3 protein, CDR3 DNA. The D gene is left open where the match is weak. Clone size, where shown, is once, few, many, or a class for clones that have expanded.

size: NA; J: TRBJ2-2; D: TRBD1; V: TRBV19; CDR3: CASSPRRGQTGELFF; DNA: TGTGCCAGTAGCCCGCGCAGGGGGCAAACCGGGGAGCTGTTTTTT
size: NA; J: TRBJ1-2; D: NA; V: TRBV4-1; CDR3: CASSHGYTF; DNA: TGCGCCAGCAGCCATGGCTACACCTTC
size: NA; J: TRBJ2-5; D: NA; V: TRBV5-8; CDR3: CASSCFRGVRKGEETQYF; DNA: TGTGCCAGCAGCTGTTTCAGGGGGGTCCGAAAGGGGGAAGAGACCCAGTACTTC
size: NA; J: TRBJ1-5; D: NA; V: TRBV25-1; CDR3: CASSDSGGSNQPQHF; DNA: TGTGCCAGCAGTGATTCGGGGGGCAGCAATCAGCCCCAGCATTTT
size: NA; J: TRBJ2-3; D: TRBD1; V: TRBV4-1; CDR3: CASSQPHRGSTDTQYF; DNA: TGCGCCAGCAGCCAACCTCACAGGGGAAGCACAGATACGCAGTATTTT
size: NA; J: TRBJ1-4; D: NA; V: TRBV28; CDR3: CASSPGVKNEKLFF; DNA: TGTGCCAGCAGTCCGGGTGTAAAAAATGAAAAACTGTTTTTT
size: NA; J: TRBJ2-1; D: NA; V: TRBV5-1; CDR3: CASSLGGHNNEQFF; DNA: TGCGCCAGCAGCTTGGGGGGCCACAACAATGAGCAGTTCTTC
size: once; J: TRBJ2-3; D: NA; V: TRBV29-1; CDR3: CSTKSGEATDTQYF; DNA: TGCAGCACCAAGTCAGGGGAAGCAACAGATACGCAGTATTTT
size: NA; J: TRBJ2-1; D: TRBD2; V: TRBV6-1; CDR3: CASSSGLADYNEQFF; DNA: TGTGCCAGCAGTTCGGGACTAGCGGACTACAATGAGCAGTTCTTC
size: NA; J: TRBJ2-1; D: NA; V: TRBV6-1; CDR3: CASRLAYSGNEQFF; DNA: TGTGCCAGCAGATTAGCGTATTCGGGGAATGAGCAGTTCTTC
size: NA; J: TRBJ2-2; D: TRBD1; V: TRBV28; CDR3: CATSRQGANTGELFF; DNA: TGTGCCACCTCCCGACAGGGGGCGAACACCGGGGAGCTGTTTTTT
size: NA; J: TRBJ1-1; D: NA; V: TRBV29-1; CDR3: CSVEDPARRAFF; DNA: TGCAGCGTTGAAGATCCAGCCCGACGGGCTTTCTTT
size: NA; J: TRBJ1-4; D: NA; V: TRBV7-9; CDR3: CASSTGSSEKLFF; DNA: TGTGCCAGCAGCACCGGTAGCAGCGAAAAACTGTTTTTT
size: NA; J: TRBJ1-2; D: TRBD1; V: TRBV28; CDR3: CASSFLGTGGGGYTF; DNA: TGTGCCAGCAGTTTTTTAGGAACAGGGGGCGGCGGCTACACCTTC
size: NA; J: TRBJ1-1; D: NA; V: TRBV6-6; CDR3: CASSYEGPNTEAFF; DNA: TGTGCCAGCAGTTACGAAGGACCCAACACTGAAGCTTTCTTT
size: NA; J: TRBJ2-6; D: NA; V: TRBV4-2; CDR3: CASSQGAGPRGANVLTF; DNA: TGTGCCAGCAGCCAAGGGGCGGGACCTAGGGGGGCCAACGTCCTGACTTTC
size: NA; J: TRBJ2-1; D: TRBD2; V: TRBV28; CDR3: CASSLGGRGSVNEQFF; DNA: TGTGCCAGCAGTTTAGGTGGTCGCGGGAGCGTCAATGAGCAGTTCTTC
size: NA; J: TRBJ2-3; D: NA; V: TRBV28; CDR3: CASSFSVMLNTQYF; DNA: TGTGCCAGCAGTTTCTCCGTTATGCTAAATACGCAGTATTTT
size: NA; J: TRBJ2-2; D: NA; V: TRBV11-2; CDR3: CASSLPRGRLFF; DNA: TGTGCCAGCAGTTTACCCCGGGGCCGTCTGTTTTTT
size: NA; J: TRBJ2-1; D: NA; V: TRBV21-1; CDR3: CASSPGGGYYLNEQFF; DNA: TGTGCCAGCAGCCCCGGGGGGGGGTACTATCTCAATGAGCAGTTCTTC
size: NA; J: TRBJ2-1; D: NA; V: TRBV5-1; CDR3: CASSPTGANYNEQFF; DNA: TGCGCCAGCAGCCCCACCGGGGCCAACTACAATGAGCAGTTCTTC
size: NA; J: TRBJ1-2; D: NA; V: TRBV6-1; CDR3: CASSEGSGRGYGYTF; DNA: TGTGCCAGCAGTGAAGGGTCAGGACGGGGCTATGGCTACACCTTC
size: NA; J: TRBJ2-1; D: TRBD1; V: TRBV6-1; CDR3: CASSGQGARGEQFF; DNA: TGTGCCAGCAGTGGACAGGGGGCCCGAGGCGAGCAGTTCTTC
size: NA; J: TRBJ1-5; D: NA; V: TRBV10-3; CDR3: CASSHQGNQPQHF; DNA: TGTGCCAGCAGCCATCAGGGGAATCAGCCCCAGCATTTT
size: NA; J: TRBJ2-6; D: NA; V: TRBV2; CDR3: CASKGESGANVLTF; DNA: TGTGCCAGCAAGGGGGAGTCTGGGGCCAACGTCCTGACTTTC
size: once; J: TRBJ1-4; D: NA; V: TRBV28; CDR3: CASSHREEKLFF; DNA: TGTGCCAGCAGTCATCGGGAAGAAAAACTGTTTTTT
size: NA; J: TRBJ2-3; D: TRBD2; V: TRBV19; CDR3: CASSPLAGVPDTQYF; DNA: TGTGCCAGTAGTCCACTAGCGGGAGTCCCAGATACGCAGTATTTT
size: few; J: TRBJ2-2; D: NA; V: TRBV2; CDR3: CASSEVEGGELFF; DNA: TGTGCCAGCAGTGAGGTAGAAGGCGGGGAGCTGTTTTTT
size: NA; J: TRBJ2-3; D: NA; V: TRBV6-1; CDR3: CASSVRAGTQYF; DNA: TGTGCCAGCAGTGTTAGGGCTGGTACGCAGTATTTT
size: NA; J: TRBJ2-3; D: NA; V: TRBV5-1; CDR3: CASSLGTDSTDTQYF; DNA: TGCGCCAGCAGCTTGGGGACAGACTCCACAGATACGCAGTATTTT
size: NA; J: TRBJ2-2; D: NA; V: TRBV28; CDR3: CASGGANTGELFF; DNA: TGTGCCAGCGGCGGAGCCAACACCGGGGAGCTGTTTTTT
size: once; J: TRBJ1-2; D: NA; V: TRBV29-1; CDR3: CSLSRARDPDYGYTF; DNA: TGCAGCCTATCCCGGGCCCGGGACCCCGACTATGGCTACACCTTC
size: NA; J: TRBJ1-5; D: NA; V: TRBV19; CDR3: CASSITGGGNQPQHF; DNA: TGTGCCAGTAGTATAACTGGGGGCGGCAATCAGCCCCAGCATTTT
size: few; J: TRBJ1-1; D: NA; V: TRBV28; CDR3: CASKGDFYGEAFF; DNA: TGTGCCAGCAAGGGGGACTTCTACGGTGAAGCTTTCTTT
size: NA; J: TRBJ2-3; D: TRBD1; V: TRBV5-1; CDR3: CASSGTGTASSTDTQYF; DNA: TGCGCCAGCAGCGGGACCGGGACAGCATCTAGCACAGATACGCAGTATTTT
size: NA; J: TRBJ2-4; D: NA; V: TRBV5-4; CDR3: CASSLAGVGIQYF; DNA: TGTGCCAGCAGCTTGGCCGGGGTAGGCATTCAGTACTTC
size: NA; J: TRBJ1-4; D: NA; V: TRBV28; CDR3: CASSRWGTNEKLFF; DNA: TGTGCCAGCAGTCGGTGGGGAACTAATGAAAAACTGTTTTTT
size: NA; J: TRBJ1-6; D: NA; V: TRBV4-3; CDR3: CASSQDAANHSPLHF; DNA: TGCGCCAGCAGCCAAGATGCAGCCAACCATTCACCCCTCCACTTT
size: NA; J: TRBJ1-1; D: NA; V: TRBV29-1; CDR3: CSVQKGVSNTEAFF; DNA: TGCAGCGTTCAGAAGGGGGTGTCGAACACTGAAGCTTTCTTT
size: once; J: TRBJ2-2; D: NA; V: TRBV5-1; CDR3: CASSFYTSRAGELFF; DNA: TGCGCCAGCAGCTTTTATACTAGCCGGGCCGGGGAGCTGTTTTTT
size: NA; J: TRBJ2-1; D: NA; V: TRBV29-1; CDR3: CSVERGVYNEQFF; DNA: TGCAGCGTTGAGCGAGGGGTCTACAATGAGCAGTTCTTC
size: NA; J: TRBJ2-2; D: NA; V: TRBV6-1; CDR3: CASTYKSGELFF; DNA: TGTGCCAGCACCTATAAGTCCGGGGAGCTGTTTTTT
size: NA; J: TRBJ2-5; D: TRBD2; V: TRBV7-8; CDR3: CASSLVGLGFRETQYF; DNA: TGTGCCAGCAGCTTAGTGGGACTAGGTTTCCGGGAGACCCAGTACTTC
size: NA; J: TRBJ2-1; D: TRBD2; V: TRBV7-9; CDR3: CASRERENNEQFF; DNA: TGTGCCAGCAGGGAGCGGGAGAATAATGAGCAGTTCTTC
size: NA; J: TRBJ2-5; D: NA; V: TRBV5-1; CDR3: CASSRGQRVQETQYF; DNA: TGCGCCAGCAGCCGCGGACAGCGCGTACAAGAGACCCAGTACTTC
size: few; J: TRBJ2-7; D: NA; V: TRBV6-1; CDR3: CASSAHRDEQYF; DNA: TGTGCCAGCAGTGCCCACAGGGACGAGCAGTACTTC
size: once; J: TRBJ2-3; D: TRBD2; V: TRBV6-6; CDR3: CASSFSGAADTQYF; DNA: TGTGCCAGCAGTTTCAGCGGGGCGGCAGATACGCAGTATTTT
size: once; J: TRBJ2-5; D: NA; V: TRBV5-1; CDR3: CASSLRTGPQETQYF; DNA: TGCGCCAGCAGCCTTAGAACAGGGCCCCAAGAGACCCAGTACTTC